The source of this TCR beta chain is a study of T-cell reconstitution after alpha-beta-depleted transplantation in children (TCRdb year 2016). In the study overall: Using TCR repertoire profiling, the study followed T-cell immune reconstitution in a quantitative way in children after TCRalphabeta/CD19-depleted allogeneic hematopoietic cell transplantation. The research as a whole found: The apparently early alphabetaT-cell count recovery about two months after transplant was reportedly dependent on only several hundred rapidly expanded clones derived from non-depleted graft cells. In some patients, high TCRbeta diversity at day 60 was attributed to recipient T cells and intrathymic progenitors that had survived conditioning. Hyperexpanded clone frequencies declined over subsequent months; after one year, T-cell counts and TCRbeta diversity were mostly attributed to newly produced T cells.

V loses 3 bases, J loses 1 base, and the germline ends lie 9 bases apart. The germline V gene gives CDR1 as SGHRS and CDR2 as YFSETQ. The CDR3 holds 14 amino acids from the cysteine to the phenylalanine. The CDR3 DNA has 42 bases and is translated from base 1. The library was produced with PCR. Instrument on record: Illumina HiSeq 2500. Molecular barcoding was employed in the preparation of TCR libraries, with unique molecular identifiers being used to normalize TCRbeta repertoire quantification. TCRdb passed the public sequencing reads through fastp at Q25 and MiXCR, retaining productive beta sequences. All rows with the same CDR3 protein become a single entry with the most common DNA and genes. For this sample there are about 1,000,000 distinct CDR3 sequences; less than 30% appear just once. In total, the top ten clones hold over 25% of the sample. This clonotype was seen more than once but under ten times. Its antigen has not been determined. No quality values exist for individual bases; no much larger clone is one base distant.

The treatment or condition tag for this specimen amounts to: allogeneic hematopoietic cell transplantation with graft depleted of TCRalphabeta T cells and CD19 B cells. The children who served as transplant recipients had been given grafts of TCRalphabeta/CD19-depleted allogeneic hematopoietic cells. The sequence links TRBV5-1 to TRBJ2-3; the D gene is unclear. The sample in question was PBMCs, mostly from graft donor cells, obtained 360 days after TCRalphabeta/CD19-depleted stem cell transplant. The clonotype comes from a boy younger than two who had a stem cell transplant for SCID, so the T cells may come from the graft donor. This receptor has the CDR3 CASSSRARTDTQYF. The nucleotide sequence reads as follows: TGCGCCAGCAGCTCCAGAGCCCGCACAGATACGCAGTATTTT.